Shown below are 10 T cell receptor beta chains from a single sample sequenced in a study of cytomegalovirus exposure and HLA in healthy donors. The primer mix had 60 Vbeta and 13 Jbeta primers. TCRdb's copy holds only in-frame clones and misses some; the assay was immunoSEQ multiplex PCR. The repertoire holds roughly 190,000 clones, with roughly 77% as singletons. Sequenced input: PBMCs. The origin of the receptors is a woman aged 25 to 39 in good health and CMV-seropositive.

This clone was seen only once. The chain is built from TRBV28 and TRBJ1-2; D call uncertain. Germline lookup yields CDR1 MDHEN and CDR2 SYDVKM. Between the trimmed V and J ends, which lost 3 bases and 7 bases, there was a span of 12 bases. There are 13 residues in the CDR3. The CDR3 DNA reads TGTGCCAGCAGTTTGGGAGGGAATACTGGCTACACCTTC. This encodes CASSLGGNTGYTF.

The gene calls are TRBV6-1 and TRBJ2-1; TRBD2 might be the D (6 bases). Germline V gene data show CDR1 as MNHNS and CDR2 as SASEGT. This CDR3 region has 18 residues. Trimming took off 1 base at V and 5 bases at J, with 21 bases between the two ends. CDR3 nucleotides: TGTGCCAGCAGTGAAGGCCCGGGAGTCCGGCGCGAAAACAATGAGCAGTTCTTC. This gives the protein CASSEGPGVRRENNEQFF.

The rearrangement uses TRBV2 and TRBJ2-7, with D perhaps TRBD2 (6 bases). This CDR3 spans 13 amino acids. Trimming cost V 0 bases and J 13 bases, with 16 bases left between them. Per germline, CDR1 SNHLY and CDR2 FYNNEI. DNA for the CDR3: TGTGCCAGCAGTGAAGCGCTAGGGACCGGGAGATACTTC. Translation: CASSEALGTGRYF.

J is TRBJ2-2 and V is TRBV6-1; unclear D gene. V was shortened by 7 bases and J by 6 bases, with 9 bases between the two germline ends. Per the germline V gene, CDR1 is MNHNS and CDR2 is SASEGT. CDR3 length: 12 amino acids. The CDR3 sequence is CASTGISGELFF. In DNA, the CDR3 is TGTGCCAGCACAGGTATCTCCGGGGAGCTGTTTTTT.

This clone has only a few counts. This sequence joins TRBV27 and TRBJ2-5, with TRBD2 identical over 7 bases. Germline CDR1 and CDR2: MNHEY and SMNVEV (reference sequence). The trim removed 4 bases at V and 5 bases at J, leaving 7 bases unmatched. CDR3 length: 14 residues. CDR3: CASSSERDWETQYF. DNA of the CDR3: TGTGCCAGCAGTTCGGAGCGGGATTGGGAGACCCAGTACTTC.

The gene calls are TRBV5-1 and TRBJ2-2; a weak D match, TRBD2 (6 bases). The CDR3 consists of 15 residues. With 0 bases removed from V and 5 bases from J, the gap between germline ends came to 11 bases. Germline CDR1 is SGHRS and CDR2 is YFSETQ. The CDR3 is CASSLERVGTGELFF. The CDR3 DNA sequence: TGCGCCAGCAGCTTGGAGCGGGTAGGGACCGGGGAGCTGTTTTTT.

The chain links TRBV27 to TRBJ2-1; the match to TRBD2 covers 8 bases. CDR1 is MNHEY and CDR2 is SMNVEV in the germline V gene (reference sequence). CDR3 length: 15 residues. With 3 bases clipped from V and 7 bases from J, the junction kept 8 bases outside the gene matches. CDR3 in amino acids: CASSFPGTSRNEQFF. CDR3 coding DNA: TGTGCCAGCAGTTTCCCGGGGACTAGTCGGAATGAGCAGTTCTTC.

V gene TRBV25-1 combines with J gene TRBJ2-7, with D hard to call. CDR3 length: 12 residues. V was pared by 3 bases and J by 3 bases, with 6 bases between. The germline V gene has CDR1 MGHDK and CDR2 SYGVNS. This CDR3 is CASSDRVYEQYF. The CDR3 DNA is TGTGCCAGCAGTGACCGGGTCTACGAGCAGTACTTC.

This clone was seen a handful of times. The chain uses TRBV5-1 and TRBJ2-7; TRBD2 matches at 7 bases. Germline CDR1 is SGHRS and CDR2 is YFSETQ. The CDR3 is 12 amino acids. Germline trimming cut 3 bases from V and 6 bases from J; bases unmatched to any gene: 3. The CDR3 spells CASSWTGGEQYF. CDR3 coding DNA: TGCGCCAGCAGCTGGACGGGGGGCGAGCAGTACTTC.

The chain uses TRBV6-4 and TRBJ2-1, with a possible D match to TRBD2 (5 bases). CDR1 and CDR2 (germline): MRHNA, SNTAGT. V was trimmed by 2 bases and J by 6 bases, leaving 11 bases between them. This CDR3 comprises 14 residues. The CDR3 coding sequence is TGTGCCAGCAGTGACCCCGGACTTCCCAATGAGCAGTTCTTC. It codes for CASSDPGLPNEQFF.